This T cell receptor beta chain was obtained from a study of blood T cell repertoires in COVID-19. Study-wide background: Samples taken during acute and convalescent COVID-19 were collected in the United States, Italy and Spain.

Libraries were prepared by immunoSEQ multiplex PCR; TCRdb keeps only in-frame clonotypes and omits some of them. The repertoire includes 200,000 to 250,000 clones, just under 85% of them detected once, and about 15% sits in the top ten. This clone occurred a few times. Trimming took off 3 bases at V and 0 bases at J, with 26 bases between the two ends. The CDR3 consists of 21 residues. The germline V gene has CDR1 LNHNV and CDR2 YYDKDF (reference sequence). Adults between roughly 18 and 100 years of age took part from under 25 US areas. Clinical histories supplied by participants themselves formed the basis of cohort assignment. Cohort 3 donors were reported recovered after two negative PCRs, clearance, or symptom resolution.

The chain employs TRBV15 and TRBJ1-4, with TRBD1 as a possible D gene (6 bases). The receptor comes from a man aged 40-55 years who had recovered from COVID-19. Sequencing used PBMCs or T cells enriched from blood (not recorded which). DNA of the CDR3: TGTGCCACCAGCAGTGGGGGGGCGTCAGCGGGTAACCCGGCAACTAATGAAAAACTGTTTTTT. As protein: CATSSGGASAGNPATNEKLFF.